Below are 10 T cell receptor beta chains sequenced from a single sample in a study of blood T cell repertoires in COVID-19. Assay used: immunoSEQ multiplex PCR; TCRdb lists only in-frame clones, some missing. Of over 200,000 clones in the sample, 80% to 85% were seen once. Sequencing input: peripheral blood. These receptors were taken from a man aged 40-49 years with acute or convalescent COVID-19.

V gene TRBV2 combines with J gene TRBJ2-1; no clear D. This CDR3 is 13 amino acids long. Per the germline V gene, CDR1 is SNHLY and CDR2 is FYNNEI. V lost 4 bases and J 4 bases, leaving 8 bases between the germline ends. CDR3 loop: CASSGLSYNEQFF. In DNA, the CDR3 is TGTGCCAGCAGTGGACTTTCGTACAATGAGCAGTTCTTC.

The chain carries TRBV5-1 and TRBJ1-5; tentatively, D is TRBD1 (5 bases). CDR3 size: 14 residues. Germline values: CDR1 SGHRS, CDR2 YFSETQ. V was cut by 4 bases and J by 6 bases, with 14 bases left in between. CDR3 loop: CASSEGTWPQPQHF. The CDR3 DNA is TGCGCCAGCAGCGAGGGGACTTGGCCTCAGCCCCAGCATTTT.

This clone was counted between two and nine times. This chain joins TRBV14 and TRBJ1-1, with 11 nucleotides matching TRBD1. The length of the CDR3 is 17 residues. V lost 4 bases and J lost 4; bases outside the gene matches: 11. Germline CDR1 reads SGHDN; CDR2 reads FVKESK. The CDR3 DNA reads TGTGCCAGCAGCCCGATCCGGGACAGGGGGGAGGGCACTGAAGCTTTCTTT. Its translation is CASSPIRDRGEGTEAFF.

This clone was counted only a few times. The V call is TRBV4-1, the J call TRBJ2-3, with 7 bases matching TRBD1. The germline gives CDR1 MGHRA, CDR2 YSYEKL. Trimming removed 3 bases from V and 4 bases from J; junction bases left unmatched: 1. The CDR3 extends over 13 amino acids. The CDR3 loop is CASSQTGSDTQYF. In nucleotides, the CDR3 is TGCGCCAGCAGCCAGACAGGGTCAGATACGCAGTATTTT.

J is TRBJ1-1 and V is TRBV10-3, with D uncertain. Germline values: CDR1 ENHRY, CDR2 SYGVKD. CDR3 length equals 13 residues. V shed 7 bases and J shed 2 bases, with 11 bases lying between them. The CDR3 DNA follows: TGTGCCATCATGGAGCGGGCAAACACTGAAGCTTTCTTT. It translates to CAIMERANTEAFF.

The chain recombines TRBV6-6 with TRBJ1-2, with D possibly matching TRBD1 (6 bases). V gave up 5 bases and J gave up 2 bases, with 12 bases separating them. CDR1 and CDR2 (germline): MNHNY, SVGAGI (reference sequence). The CDR3 extends over 14 amino acids. Written as DNA, the CDR3 is TGTGCCAGCAGTCCACAGACAGGCAACTATGGCTACACCTTC. Amino acid sequence: CASSPQTGNYGYTF.

The chain links TRBV27 to TRBJ1-4; maybe TRBD1 (5 bases). Germline assignment: CDR1 MNHEY and CDR2 SMNVEV (reference sequence). The CDR3 consists of 15 residues. V dropped 2 bases and J dropped 15 bases, with 22 bases sitting between them. For the CDR3, the DNA is TGTGCCAGCAGTTTAAGACCTCTGGGCGCCGACAGAGTGTTTTTT. Translated: CASSLRPLGADRVFF.

This clone was found a few times. The V gene is TRBV2, the J gene TRBJ1-2; a possible D gene is TRBD1 (5 bases). CDR3 length: 13 residues. V dropped 4 bases and J dropped 4 bases, with 10 bases sitting between them. Per the germline V gene, CDR1 is SNHLY and CDR2 is FYNNEI. The CDR3 loop is CASSADTLYGYTF. In DNA form, the CDR3 reads TGTGCCAGCAGTGCGGACACCCTCTATGGCTACACCTTC.

The rearrangement uses TRBV7-3 and TRBJ1-1, with D possibly matching TRBD1 (6 bases). The CDR3 consists of 14 residues. Trimming pared 0 bases from V and 7 bases from J, leaving 12 bases between. CDR1 and CDR2 (germline): SGHTA, FQGTGA. The CDR3 DNA sequence: TGTGCCAGCAGCTTAACAGCGGGGGCGGTTGAAGCTTTCTTT. Its translation: CASSLTAGAVEAFF.

This chain uses TRBV12-3 or TRBV12-4 with TRBJ1-2; TRBD1 is a possible D gene (6 bases). The CDR3 contains 13 residues. Between the trimmed V and J ends, which lost 3 bases and 2 bases, there was a span of 7 bases. The CDR3 nucleotides read TGTGCCAGCAGTTTGACAGGAAACTATGGCTACACCTTC. Translation: CASSLTGNYGYTF.